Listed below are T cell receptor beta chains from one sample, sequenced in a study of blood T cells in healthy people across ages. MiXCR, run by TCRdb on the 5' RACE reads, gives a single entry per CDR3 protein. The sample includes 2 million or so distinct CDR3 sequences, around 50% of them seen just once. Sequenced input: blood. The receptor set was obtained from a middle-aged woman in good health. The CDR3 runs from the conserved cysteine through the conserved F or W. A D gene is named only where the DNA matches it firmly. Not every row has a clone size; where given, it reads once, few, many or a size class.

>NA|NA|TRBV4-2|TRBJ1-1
TGTGCCAGCAGCCAAGATAGGGCAATGAACACTGAAGCTTTCTTT
CASSQDRAMNTEAFF
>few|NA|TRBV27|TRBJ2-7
TGTGCCACTCACAAGTACGGGGAAGAGGGCTACGAGCAGTACTTC
CATHKYGEEGYEQYF
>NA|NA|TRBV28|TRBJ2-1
TGTGCCAGCAGTGAGACCTTAGGTGGGGAGACCCAGTTCTTC
CASSETLGGETQFF
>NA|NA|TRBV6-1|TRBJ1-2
TGTGCCAGCAGTGAAGCCCCCCGAGGGGGGGCGCAAGGCTATGGTTACACCTTC
CASSEAPRGGAQGYGYTF
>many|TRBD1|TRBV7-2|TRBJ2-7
TGTGCCAGCAGCCGCGTACAGGGGGCCTACGAGCAGTACTTC
CASSRVQGAYEQYF
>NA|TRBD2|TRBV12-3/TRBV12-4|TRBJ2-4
TGTGCCAGCAGTTTAGAAATTAGCGGGGGGGCCAAAAACATTCAGTACTTC
CASSLEISGGAKNIQYF
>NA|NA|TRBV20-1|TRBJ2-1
TGCAGTGCTCAGGGTCAGGGCCCCCAGGAGCAGTTCTTC
CSAQGQGPQEQFF
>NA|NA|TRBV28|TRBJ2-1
TGTGCCAGCAACCCCCCGGGACTGTCCTACAATGAGCAGTTCTTC
CASNPPGLSYNEQFF
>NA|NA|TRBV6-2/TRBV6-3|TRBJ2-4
TGTGCCAGCAGTTACGGGATGGGCGAGCCGACAACATCAAAAAACATTCAGTACTTC
CASSYGMGEPTTSKNIQYF
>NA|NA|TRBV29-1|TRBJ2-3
TGCAGCGTCACCCAATTAGGGGGGGCCACAGATACGCAGTATTTT
CSVTQLGGATDTQYF
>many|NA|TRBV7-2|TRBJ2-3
TGTGCCAGCAGCTCCTACGCGGATACGCAGTATTTT
CASSSYADTQYF
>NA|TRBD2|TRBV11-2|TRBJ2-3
TGTGCCAGCATCCTCTCCGGGACTAACACAGATACGCAGTATTTT
CASILSGTNTDTQYF
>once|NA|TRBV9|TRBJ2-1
TGTGCCAGCAGCCCTTTGGGGGGCTCGGGAGATGAGCAGTTCTTC
CASSPLGGSGDEQFF
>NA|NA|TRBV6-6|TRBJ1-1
TGTGCCAGCACAGGGACTCGGCCTGTGACTGAAGCTTTCTTT
CASTGTRPVTEAFF
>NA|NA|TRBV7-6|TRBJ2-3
TGTGCCAGCAGCCCAGGCCCCCTTTCCCGCGCAGATACGCAGTATTTT
CASSPGPLSRADTQYF
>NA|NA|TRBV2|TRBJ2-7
TGTGCCAGCAGTCAGATCTCTGGGAACTACGAGCAGTACTTC
CASSQISGNYEQYF
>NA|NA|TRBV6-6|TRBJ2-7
TGTGCCAGCACCCCGTCGAGGAACAGCCCTAGTAGGTACTTC
CASTPSRNSPSRYF
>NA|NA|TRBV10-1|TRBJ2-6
TGCGCCAGCAGTGATGACAAGATCCGTGGGGCCAACGTCCTGACTTTC
CASSDDKIRGANVLTF
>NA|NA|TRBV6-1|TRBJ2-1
TGTGCCAGCAGTGAAAGAATTTTGGGTCCGCAGTTCTTC
CASSERILGPQFF
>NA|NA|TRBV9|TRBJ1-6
TGTGCCAGCAGCGTAGGTGCAGACTATAATTCACCCCTCCACTTT
CASSVGADYNSPLHF
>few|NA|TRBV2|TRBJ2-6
TGTGCCAGCAGGGACTTTTTGGGTCTGGGGGCCAACGTCCTGACTTTC
CASRDFLGLGANVLTF
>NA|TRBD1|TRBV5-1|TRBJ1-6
TGCGCCAGCAGCTTGGGACAGGGGGCTTGGAATTCACCCCTCCACTTT
CASSLGQGAWNSPLHF
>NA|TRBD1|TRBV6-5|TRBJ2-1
TGTGCCAGCAGTTTTACACGAAGGACAGGGAATGAGCAGTTCTTC
CASSFTRRTGNEQFF
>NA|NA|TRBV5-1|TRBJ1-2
TGCGCCAGCAGGGAGCAGCCCACCTCCTATGGCTACACCTTC
CASREQPTSYGYTF
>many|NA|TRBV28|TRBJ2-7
TGCGCCAGCAGCTTGAGTGGGAGAAACGAGCAGTACTTC
CASSLSGRNEQYF
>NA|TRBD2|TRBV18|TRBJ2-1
TGTGCCAGCTCACCAGGAGCGGGGGCCCCATGGGGGAGGAATGAGCAGTTCTTC
CASSPGAGAPWGRNEQFF
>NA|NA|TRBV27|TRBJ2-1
TGTGCCAGCAGTTTATCGGTGGACCAGGAGCAGTTCTTC
CASSLSVDQEQFF
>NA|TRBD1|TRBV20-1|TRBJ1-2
TGCAGTGCTAGGGACACCCAACAGGGGCGGTATGGCTACACCTTC
CSARDTQQGRYGYTF
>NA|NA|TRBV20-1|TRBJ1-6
TGCAGTGCTGGAAGGGGACTATTCTCCTATAATTCACCCCTCCACTTT
CSAGRGLFSYNSPLHF
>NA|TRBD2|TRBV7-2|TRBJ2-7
TGTGCCAGCAGCTTACGTCTAGCGGGGGCCTACTCCTACGAGCAGTACTTC
CASSLRLAGAYSYEQYF
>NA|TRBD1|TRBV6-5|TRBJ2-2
TGTGCCAGCAGGCTGGACAGGGGCCTCACCGGGGAGCTGTTTTTT
CASRLDRGLTGELFF
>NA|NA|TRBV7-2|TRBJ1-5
TGTGCCAGCAGCTTAGTTAGCGGCGCGGGTACTCAGCCCCAGCATTTT
CASSLVSGAGTQPQHF
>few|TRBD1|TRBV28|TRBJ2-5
TGTGCCAGCAGTCCGTCGGGACAGGGGTTAGAGACCCAGTACTTC
CASSPSGQGLETQYF
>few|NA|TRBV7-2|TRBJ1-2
TGTGCCAGCAGCTTAAATCAGGCCTTTGATGGCTACACCTTC
CASSLNQAFDGYTF
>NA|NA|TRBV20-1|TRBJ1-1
TGCAGTGCTAGAGTGGCCCGGGGAGCTTTCTTT
CSARVARGAFF
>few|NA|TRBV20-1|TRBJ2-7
TGCAGTGTCACCCATCTATCCTACGAGCAGTACTTC
CSVTHLSYEQYF
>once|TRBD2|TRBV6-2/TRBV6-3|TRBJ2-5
TGTGCCAGCAGTTACCGGACTAGCGGGATACAAGAGACCCAGTACTTC
CASSYRTSGIQETQYF
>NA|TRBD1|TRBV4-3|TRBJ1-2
TGCGCCAGCAGCCTTAGGACAGGGGAGAGCTATGGCTACACCTTC
CASSLRTGESYGYTF
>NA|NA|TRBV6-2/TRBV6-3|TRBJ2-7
TGTGCCAGCAGAATACCGGGACGGAGCTACGAGCAGTACTTC
CASRIPGRSYEQYF
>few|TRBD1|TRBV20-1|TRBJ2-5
TGCAGTGCTACCGAGGACAGGGCAGATGAGACCCAGTACTTC
CSATEDRADETQYF
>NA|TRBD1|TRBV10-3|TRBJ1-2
TGTGCCATCAGTCAAGGACCACCCGACAGGGTTAACTATGGCTACACCTTC
CAISQGPPDRVNYGYTF
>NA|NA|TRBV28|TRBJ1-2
TGTGCCAGCAGTTCCTTCCCGCAAACAGGGTATGGCTACACCTTC
CASSSFPQTGYGYTF
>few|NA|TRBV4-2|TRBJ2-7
TGTGCCAGCAGCCTATTACCAATTCGGGACGGGTCCTACGAGCAGTACTTC
CASSLLPIRDGSYEQYF
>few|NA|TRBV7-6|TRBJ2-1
TGTGCCAGCAGCTCGCGGGCTGCTGAGCAGTTCTTC
CASSSRAAEQFF
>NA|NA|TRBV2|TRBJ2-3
TGTGCCGGCGGGTTGGGGGGGCCAGCCGGGGAGTATTTT
CAGGLGGPAGEYF